What follows are 13 T cell receptor beta chains derived from one specimen sequenced in a study of early T cells in non-severe SARS-CoV-2 infection. TCRdb redid the calling of the 5' RACE reads with MiXCR, one entry per CDR3 protein. Of around 57,000 distinct CDR3 sequences detected, 10% to 12% appear once; the ten largest clones hold 1.5% to 2%. Input material: whole blood. The source of these receptors is an adult who was a healthcare worker with PCR-confirmed SARS-CoV-2 infection or an uninfected control (not recorded which).

In this sample, this clonotype turned up a few times. CDR3 in DNA: TGTGCCTGGAGGGCGCAATGGAATTCACCCCTCCACTTT. Translation gives CAWRAQWNSPLHF. The rearrangement joins TRBV30 to TRBJ1-6; D is uncertain. The CDR3 is 13 residues long. V lost 3 bases and J 7 bases, leaving 10 bases between the germline ends. Per germline, CDR1 GTSNPN and CDR2 SVGIG (reference sequence).

This clonotype was seen repeatedly, ten times or more. CDR3 residues: CASSARVGDYNEQFF. As DNA, the CDR3 is TGTGCCAGCAGCGCCCGGGTCGGGGACTACAATGAGCAGTTCTTC. The genes are TRBV11-3 and TRBJ2-1; D might be TRBD2 (5 bases). V dropped 5 bases and J dropped 3 bases, with 14 bases sitting between them. The CDR3 length is 15 residues. From germline, CDR1 is SGHNT and CDR2 YENEEA.

The chain has TRBV7-2 and TRBJ2-5; D gene ambiguous. V gave up 1 base and J gave up 2 bases, with 11 bases separating them. Germline assignment: CDR1 SGHTA and CDR2 FQGNSA. The CDR3 has 15 residues. The CDR3 DNA follows: TGTGCCAGCAGCTTAGGAGTTCGTCCGCAAGAGACCCAGTACTTC. It yields the protein CASSLGVRPQETQYF. Combining the CDR3 with reference TRBV7-2 and TRBJ2-5 gives the whole variable domain GAGVSQSPSNKVTEKGKDVELRCDPISGHTALYWYRQSLGQGLEFLIYFQGNSAPDKSGLPSDRFSAERTGGSVSTLTIQRTQQEDSAVYLCASSLGVRPQETQYFGPGTRLLVL.

This clonotype was seen ten or more times. The chain is built from TRBV12-3 or TRBV12-4 and TRBJ1-5; TRBD1 might be the D (5 bases). This CDR3 is 14 amino acids long. V was shortened by 1 base and J by 7 bases, with 11 bases between the two germline ends. The CDR3 here is CASSLVGVGQPQHF. The DNA for the CDR3 is TGTGCCAGCAGTTTAGTGGGGGTAGGCCAGCCCCAGCATTTT.

This clonotype was observed many times. The J gene is TRBJ2-1, the V gene TRBV29-1; D is uncertain. Trimming pared 3 bases from V and 6 bases from J, leaving 3 bases between. The V gene's germline CDR1 is SQVTM and CDR2 ANQGSEA. CDR3 length equals 10 residues. This chain's CDR3 is CSVDVNEQFF. The DNA of the CDR3 is TGCAGCGTTGACGTCAATGAGCAGTTCTTC.

The chain is built from TRBV20-1 and TRBJ1-2; D ambiguous. Trimming left V 2 bases short and J 8 bases short, with 15 bases between. Per the germline V gene, CDR1 is DFQATT and CDR2 is SNEGSKA (reference sequence). This CDR3 is 13 amino acids long. The CDR3 bases are TGCAGTGCTAGACTTCCGGGCAGAGCGGGCTACACCTTC. Translating gives CSARLPGRAGYTF.

In its sample, this clonotype was seen many times. The gene calls are TRBV12-3 or TRBV12-4 and TRBJ2-5; D possibly matches TRBD1 or TRBD2 (5 bases each). This CDR3 has 15 amino acids. Trimming shortened V by 5 bases and J by 2 bases, and 15 bases separated the two germline ends. The CDR3 region has the DNA TGTGCCAGCAGTGACGGGGCGATACTGCAAGAGACCCAGTACTTC. Its translation: CASSDGAILQETQYF.

In this sample, this clonotype turned up a few times. In DNA, the CDR3 is TGTGCCATCAGTGACAGGAATTCACCCCTCCACTTT. It specifies CAISDRNSPLHF. This chain uses TRBV10-3 with TRBJ1-6; unclear D gene. The germline gives CDR1 ENHRY, CDR2 SYGVKD. Trimming pared 3 bases from V and 7 bases from J, leaving 4 bases between. This CDR3 is built from 12 residues.

The J gene is TRBJ1-2, the V gene TRBV29-1; D ambiguous. Germline CDR1 SQVTM, CDR2 ANQGSEA. The CDR3 has 15 residues. V lost 0 bases and J 5 bases, leaving 16 bases between the germline ends. CDR3 region: CSVEDPGKSGYGYTF. The CDR3 DNA reads TGCAGCGTTGAAGATCCCGGGAAGTCTGGATATGGCTACACCTTC.

This clonotype was observed a handful of times. This chain joins TRBV7-9 and TRBJ2-1; 7 bases match TRBD1. The germline V gene encodes CDR1 SEHNR and CDR2 FQNEAQ (reference sequence). The CDR3 runs 15 residues. J gave up 0 bases and V 5 bases, and 4 bases lay outside the gene matches. The CDR3, as DNA: TGTGCCAGCAGCGAGGGACAGCGCTCCTACAATGAGCAGTTCTTC. It encodes CASSEGQRSYNEQFF.

Concerning this clonotype: One end of the junction does not line up with germline, which may come from a read error. V gene TRBV15 combines with J gene TRBJ1-1, with no clear D. CDR1 is LNHNV, CDR2 YYDKDF, per germline (reference sequence). CDR3 length equals 14 residues. The CDR3 bases are TGTGCCACCAGCCCGCCCGGGGTCTTCACTGAAGCTTTCTTC. The encoded protein is CATSPPGVFTEAFF.

This clonotype came up many times. The DNA is left out, because the CDR3 cannot be placed on it with certainty; the CDR3 is given as TCRdb lists it. The chain combines TRBV5-1 with TRBJ2-6; TRBD2 was called by the table and not checked on the DNA. The CDR3 comprises 16 residues, both ends counted. Germline loops: CDR1 SGHRS, CDR2 YFSETQ. The CDR3 sequence is CASSWGGGSGANVLTF.

This clonotype was counted a few times. The chain carries TRBV6-5 and TRBJ1-4; the D gene is possibly TRBD1 (5 bases). Germline CDR1 is MNHEY and CDR2 is SVGAGI. CDR3 size: 13 residues. The V end lost 6 bases, the J end lost 8 bases, and 13 bases lay between the germline ends. The DNA for the CDR3 is TGTGCCAGCAGGTCGGGGGGTACGGAAAAACTGTTTTTT. It encodes CASRSGGTEKLFF.